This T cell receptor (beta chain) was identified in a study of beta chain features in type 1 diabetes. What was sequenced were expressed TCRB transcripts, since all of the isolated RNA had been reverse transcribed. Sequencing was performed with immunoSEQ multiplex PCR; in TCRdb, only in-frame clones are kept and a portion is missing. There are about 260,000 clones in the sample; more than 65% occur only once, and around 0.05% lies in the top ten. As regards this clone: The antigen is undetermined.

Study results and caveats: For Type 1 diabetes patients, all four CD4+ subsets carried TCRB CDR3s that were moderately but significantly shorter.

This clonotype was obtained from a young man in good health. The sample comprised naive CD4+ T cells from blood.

The CDR3 DNA is TGTGCCAGCAGCTTAGGGACGTTTCGGGAGCTGTTTTTT. Translated: CASSLGTFRELFF. The rearrangement links TRBV7-2 to TRBJ2-2; D uncertain. In germline, CDR1 is SGHTA, CDR2 FQGNSA. V shed 1 base and J shed 9 bases, with 9 bases lying between them. The CDR3 runs to 13 residues.